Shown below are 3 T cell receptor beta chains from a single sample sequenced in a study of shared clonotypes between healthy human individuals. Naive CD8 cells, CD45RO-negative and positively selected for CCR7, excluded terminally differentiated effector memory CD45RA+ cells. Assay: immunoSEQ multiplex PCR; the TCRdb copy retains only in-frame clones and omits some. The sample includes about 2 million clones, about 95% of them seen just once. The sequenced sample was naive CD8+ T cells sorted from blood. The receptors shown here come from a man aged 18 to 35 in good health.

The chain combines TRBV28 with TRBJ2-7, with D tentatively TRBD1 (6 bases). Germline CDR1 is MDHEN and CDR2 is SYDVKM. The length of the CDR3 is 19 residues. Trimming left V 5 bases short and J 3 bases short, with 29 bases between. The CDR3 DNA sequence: TGTGCCAGCAGTATTAGACAGGCCTACCCTCGTATTTTCTTCTACGAGCAGTACTTC. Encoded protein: CASSIRQAYPRIFFYEQYF.

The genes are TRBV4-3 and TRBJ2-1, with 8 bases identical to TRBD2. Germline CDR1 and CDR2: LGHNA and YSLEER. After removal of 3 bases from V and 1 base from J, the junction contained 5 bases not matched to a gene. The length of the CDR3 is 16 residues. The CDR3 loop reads CASSHLLAESYNEQFF. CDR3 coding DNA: TGCGCCAGCAGCCACTTACTAGCGGAATCCTACAATGAGCAGTTCTTC.

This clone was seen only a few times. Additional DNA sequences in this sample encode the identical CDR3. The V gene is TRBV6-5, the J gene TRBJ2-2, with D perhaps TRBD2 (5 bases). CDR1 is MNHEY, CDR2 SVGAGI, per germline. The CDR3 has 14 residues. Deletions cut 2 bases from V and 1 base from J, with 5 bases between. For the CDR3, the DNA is TGTGCCAGCAGTTACGGGAGGAACACCGGGGAGCTGTTTTTT. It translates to CASSYGRNTGELFF.